This entry lists 21 T cell receptor beta chains sequenced from one sample in a study of radiotherapy plus CTLA-4 blockade in lung cancer. TCRdb's table, derived via immunoSEQ multiplex PCR, lists solely in-frame clones and lacks some. The sample includes tens of thousands of clones, approximately 84% of them seen just once. The sequencing here drew on peripheral blood, taken from a patient treated with radiotherapy plus ipilimumab. The source of these receptors is a human donor with non-small cell lung cancer whose response to radiotherapy plus ipilimumab could not be evaluated.

The CDR3 DNA sequence: TGTGCCAGCAGCCTTGGACAGAAAGTCGGCTACACCTTC. Encoded protein: CASSLGQKVGYTF. The chain joins TRBV28 to TRBJ1-2, with D perhaps matching TRBD1 (6 bases). CDR3 length: 13 amino acids. V was pared by 6 bases and J by 8 bases, with 16 bases between. Germline CDR1 and CDR2: MDHEN and SYDVKM.

The rearrangement uses TRBV7-3 and TRBJ2-1; D perhaps matches TRBD1 (6 bases). This CDR3 region has 16 residues. Trimming left V 5 bases short and J 3 bases short, with 17 bases between. Germline values: CDR1 SGHTA, CDR2 FQGTGA. CDR3 region: CASSSRDNRIYNEQFF. Here the CDR3 DNA reads TGTGCCAGCAGCAGCCGGGACAACCGAATCTACAATGAGCAGTTCTTC.

The chain has TRBV25-1 and TRBJ1-1; D is ambiguous. The CDR3 covers 15 residues. Germline V gene data show CDR1 as MGHDK and CDR2 as SYGVNS. Trimming cost V 5 bases and J 4 bases, with 17 bases left between them. CDR3 sequence (DNA): TGTGCCAGCAGTCCAACGGACGGAGGTGGCACTGAAGCTTTCTTT. Amino acid sequence: CASSPTDGGGTEAFF. Full variable domain (outside the CDR3, taken from reference TRBV25-1 and TRBJ1-1): EADIYQTPRYLVIGTGKKITLECSQTMGHDKMYWYQQDPGMELHLIHYSYGVNSTEKGDLSSESTVSRIRTEHFPLTLESARPSHTSQYLCASSPTDGGGTEAFFGQGTRLTVV.

V is TRBV27 and J is TRBJ2-2, with a tentative D call TRBD1 (6 bases). The CDR3 totals 15 residues. Germline V gene data show CDR1 as MNHEY and CDR2 as SMNVEV (reference sequence). The V end lost 1 base, the J end lost 7 bases, and 13 bases lay between the germline ends. Here the CDR3 reads CASSLYQGKNGELFF. CDR3 nucleotide sequence: TGTGCCAGCAGTTTATATCAGGGGAAAAACGGGGAGCTGTTTTTT.

V usage is TRBV28 and J usage is TRBJ2-1; tentative D call: TRBD2 (6 bases). Trimming took off 5 bases at V and 4 bases at J, with 18 bases between the two ends. Germline CDR1 MDHEN, CDR2 SYDVKM. The CDR3 spans 16 residues. CDR3 nucleotides: TGTGCCAGCAGTCCCCAAAAAGCGGGTGGGTACAATGAGCAGTTCTTC. Residues: CASSPQKAGGYNEQFF.

The gene calls are TRBV28 and TRBJ1-5; 9 positions agree with TRBD1. The CDR3 consists of 15 residues. Trimming cost V 5 bases and J 2 bases; bases outside gene matches: 4. In germline, CDR1 is MDHEN, CDR2 SYDVKM. The CDR3 sequence: CASSATGGGNQPQHF. The DNA of the CDR3 is TGTGCCAGCAGTGCAACAGGGGGCGGCAATCAGCCCCAGCATTTT. Based on the CDR3 plus reference TRBV28 and TRBJ1-5, the full variable domain is DVKVTQSSRYLVKRTGEKVFLECVQDMDHENMFWYRQDPGLGLRLIYFSYDVKMKEKGDIPEGYSVSREKKERFSLILESASTNQTSMYLCASSATGGGNQPQHFGDGTRLSIL.

The J gene is TRBJ2-2, the V gene TRBV5-6, with 10 bases fitting TRBD2. Germline assignment: CDR1 SGHDT and CDR2 YYEEEE. V was pared by 5 bases and J by 3 bases, with 7 bases of the junction left unmatched. The CDR3 consists of 16 residues. The CDR3 sequence: CASRDRTSGYTGELFF. CDR3 bases: TGTGCCAGCAGAGACAGGACTAGCGGATACACCGGGGAGCTGTTTTTT.

J is TRBJ1-1 and V is TRBV28, with 8 bases that match TRBD1. The CDR3 totals 14 residues. V shed 5 bases, J shed 4 bases, and the junction held 6 bases outside the gene matches. From germline, CDR1 is MDHEN and CDR2 SYDVKM. The CDR3 nucleotides are TGTGCCAGCAGTAGTTTTACAGGGGGCACTGAAGCTTTCTTT. Its protein product is CASSSFTGGTEAFF. Combining the CDR3 with reference TRBV28 and TRBJ1-1 gives the whole variable domain DVKVTQSSRYLVKRTGEKVFLECVQDMDHENMFWYRQDPGLGLRLIYFSYDVKMKEKGDIPEGYSVSREKKERFSLILESASTNQTSMYLCASSSFTGGTEAFFGQGTRLTVV.

This chain links TRBV5-6 with TRBJ1-2, with D maybe TRBD1 (5 bases). The CDR3 has 16 amino acids. Trimming took 4 bases from V and 2 from J, leaving 18 bases between them. Germline CDR1 reads SGHDT; CDR2 reads YYEEEE. CDR3 region: CASSTLRGAGNYGYTF. The CDR3 DNA reads as TGTGCCAGCAGCACCCTTCGTGGGGCAGGGAACTATGGCTACACCTTC.

This clone occurred a few times. The J gene is TRBJ2-7, the V gene TRBV21-1; TRBD2, the D gene given by the table, was not confirmed from the DNA. TRBV21-1 is shown as a pseudogene. CDR3 size: 14 residues. DNA of the CDR3: TGTGCCAGCAGTTGTTCTAGCCATCCGAAGGAGCAGTACTTC. Protein: CASSCSSHPKEQYF.

The V gene is TRBV18, the J gene TRBJ1-1; D uncertain. V lost 1 base and J 1 base, leaving 4 bases between the germline ends. The CDR3 extends over 13 amino acids. Germline V lookup: CDR1 KGHSH, CDR2 LQKENI. The CDR3 loop reads CASSPLANTEAFF. The CDR3 nucleotides read TGTGCCAGCTCACCACTGGCGAACACTGAAGCTTTCTTT.

Concerning this clone itself: This CDR3 is also generated by other DNA sequences in the sample. The J gene is TRBJ1-2, the V gene TRBV28; D call uncertain. The CDR3 contains 13 residues. Trimming pared 1 base from V and 4 bases from J, leaving 7 bases between. CDR1 MDHEN and CDR2 SYDVKM come from the germline V gene. The CDR3 nucleotides read TGTGCCAGCAGTTTATCCCGGGGCTATGGCTACACCTTC. Its protein is CASSLSRGYGYTF.

The rearrangement joins TRBV19 to TRBJ1-1, with 7 nucleotides matching TRBD1. With V trimmed by 4 bases and J by 3 bases, 5 bases remained unmatched. CDR3 length: 14 amino acids. The germline CDR1 and CDR2 sequences are LNHDA and SQIVND (reference sequence). The DNA for the CDR3 is TGTGCCAGTAGTAGAGAGGGGGCCGACACTGAAGCTTTCTTT. This gives the protein CASSREGADTEAFF.

In DNA, the CDR3 is TGTGCCAGCAGCGTAAGAGATTCAGGGGAGCAGTACTTC. Its translation: CASSVRDSGEQYF. The chain recombines TRBV9 with TRBJ2-7; the D gene is possibly TRBD1 (5 bases). Germline CDR1 and CDR2: SGDLS and YYNGEE. The CDR3 is 13 amino acids. V was trimmed by 1 base and J by 7 bases, leaving 12 bases between them.

This clone was seen a single time. The chain joins TRBV19 to TRBJ1-5; D perhaps matches TRBD1 (6 bases). V was cut by 1 base and J by 8 bases, with 9 bases left in between. This CDR3 comprises 13 residues. Germline CDR1 LNHDA, CDR2 SQIVND (reference sequence). The DNA for the CDR3 is TGTGCCAGTAGTATAGTAGGGGGAGAGCCCCAGCATTTT. It yields the protein CASSIVGGEPQHF.

The chain links TRBV7-2 to TRBJ1-4, with D maybe TRBD1 (5 bases). CDR1 is SGHTA, CDR2 FQGNSA, per germline. The V end was cut by 4 bases, the J end by 8 bases, with 17 bases between. The CDR3 runs to 15 residues. Here the CDR3 reads CASSSEGRVWEKLFF. CDR3 in DNA: TGTGCCAGCAGCTCGGAGGGCAGGGTCTGGGAAAAACTGTTTTTT.

The V call is TRBV7-2, the J call TRBJ1-2; no clear D gene. The V gene lost 5 bases and the J gene lost 4 bases, with 14 bases spanning the gap. Germline V gene lookup returns CDR1 SGHTA and CDR2 FQGNSA. The CDR3 consists of 14 residues. The CDR3 coding sequence is TGTGCCAGCAGCCCCTATCGGGGAATCTATGGCTACACCTTC. Its translation is CASSPYRGIYGYTF.

The genes are TRBV5-1 and TRBJ2-7; D is undetermined. The CDR3 is made up of 14 amino acids. CDR1 and CDR2 (germline): SGHRS, YFSETQ. The V end lost 0 bases, the J end lost 0 bases, and 7 bases lay between the germline ends. The CDR3 bases are TGCGCCAGCAGCTTGGACGAGGACTCCTACGAGCAGTACTTC. Translated: CASSLDEDSYEQYF.

CDR3 nucleotide sequence: TGTGCCATCAGTGAGTCGCCCGGTGCCTATGGCTACACCTTC. It codes for CAISESPGAYGYTF. The gene calls are TRBV10-3 and TRBJ1-2; D is unresolved. V shed 0 bases and J shed 4 bases, with 9 bases lying between them. Germline lookup yields CDR1 ENHRY and CDR2 SYGVKD. The CDR3 sequence is 14 residues long.

The rearrangement links TRBV4-2 to TRBJ2-5, with a possible D match to TRBD2 (6 bases). The J call may be in error: the DNA end matches TRBJ2-7 better. Germline V CDR1 and CDR2: LGHNA, YNFKEQ. This CDR3 spans 15 amino acids. The CDR3: CASSQEEGEAYEQYF. Here the CDR3 DNA reads TGTGCCAGCAGCCAAGAGGAGGGTGAAGCCTACGAGCAGTACTTC.

The chain has TRBV18 and TRBJ1-4, with D perhaps matching TRBD1 (5 bases). CDR3 size: 13 residues. From germline, CDR1 is KGHSH and CDR2 LQKENI. The V and J ends lost 1 base and 5 bases respectively, with 5 bases between them. CDR3 coding DNA: TGTGCCAGCTCACCACGACAGAATGAAAAACTGTTTTTT. Amino acids: CASSPRQNEKLFF.